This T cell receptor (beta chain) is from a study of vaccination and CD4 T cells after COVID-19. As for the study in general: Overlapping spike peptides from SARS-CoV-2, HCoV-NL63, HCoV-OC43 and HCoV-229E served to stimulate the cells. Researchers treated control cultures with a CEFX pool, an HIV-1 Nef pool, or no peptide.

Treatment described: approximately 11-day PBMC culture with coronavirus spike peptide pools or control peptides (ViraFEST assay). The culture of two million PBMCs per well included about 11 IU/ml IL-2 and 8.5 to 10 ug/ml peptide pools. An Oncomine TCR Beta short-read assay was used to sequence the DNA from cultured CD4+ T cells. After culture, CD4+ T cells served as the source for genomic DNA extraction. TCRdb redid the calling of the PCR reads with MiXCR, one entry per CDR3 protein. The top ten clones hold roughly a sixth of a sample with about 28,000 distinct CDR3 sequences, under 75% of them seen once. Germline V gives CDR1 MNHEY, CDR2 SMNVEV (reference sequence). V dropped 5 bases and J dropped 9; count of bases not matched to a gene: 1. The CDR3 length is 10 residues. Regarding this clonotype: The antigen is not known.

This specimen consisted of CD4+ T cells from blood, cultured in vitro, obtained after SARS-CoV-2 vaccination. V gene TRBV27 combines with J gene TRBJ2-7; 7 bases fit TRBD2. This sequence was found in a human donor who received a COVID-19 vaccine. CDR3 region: CASSGRGQYF. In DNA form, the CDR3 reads TGTGCCAGCAGTGGGAGGGGGCAGTACTTC.